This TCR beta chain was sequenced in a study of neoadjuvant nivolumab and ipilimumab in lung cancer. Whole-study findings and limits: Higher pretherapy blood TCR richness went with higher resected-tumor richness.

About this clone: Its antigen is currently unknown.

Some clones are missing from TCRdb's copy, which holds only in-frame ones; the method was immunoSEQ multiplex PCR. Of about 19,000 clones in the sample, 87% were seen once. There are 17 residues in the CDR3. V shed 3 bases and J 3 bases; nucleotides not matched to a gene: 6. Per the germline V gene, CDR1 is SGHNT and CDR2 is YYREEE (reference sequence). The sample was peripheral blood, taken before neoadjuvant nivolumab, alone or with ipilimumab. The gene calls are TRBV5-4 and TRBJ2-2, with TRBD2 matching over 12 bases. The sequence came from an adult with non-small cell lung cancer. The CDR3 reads CASSSGLAGSYTGELFF. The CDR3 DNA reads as TGTGCCAGCAGCTCCGGACTAGCGGGATCTTACACCGGGGAGCTGTTTTTT.